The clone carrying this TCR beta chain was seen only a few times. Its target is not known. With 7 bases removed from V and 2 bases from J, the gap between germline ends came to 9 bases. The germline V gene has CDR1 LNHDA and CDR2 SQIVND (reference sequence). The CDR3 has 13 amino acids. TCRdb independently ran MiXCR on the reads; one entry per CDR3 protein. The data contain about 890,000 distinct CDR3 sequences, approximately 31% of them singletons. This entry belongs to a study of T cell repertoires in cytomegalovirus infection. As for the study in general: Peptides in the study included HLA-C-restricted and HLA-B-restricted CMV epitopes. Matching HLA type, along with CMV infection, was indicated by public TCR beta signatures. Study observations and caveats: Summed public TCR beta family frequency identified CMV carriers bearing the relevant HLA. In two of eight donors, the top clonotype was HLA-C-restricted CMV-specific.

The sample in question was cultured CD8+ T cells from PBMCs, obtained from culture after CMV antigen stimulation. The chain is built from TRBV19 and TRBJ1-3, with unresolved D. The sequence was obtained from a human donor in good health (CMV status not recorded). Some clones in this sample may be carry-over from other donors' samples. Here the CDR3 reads CASMRETGNTIYF. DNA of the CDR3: TGTGCCAGTATGAGGGAAACTGGAAACACCATATATTTT. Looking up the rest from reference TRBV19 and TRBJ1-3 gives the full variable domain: DGGITQSPKYLFRKEGQNVTLSCEQNLNHDAMYWYRQDPGQGLRLIYYSQIVNDFQKGDIAEGYSVSREKKESFPLTVTSAQKNPTAFYLCASMRETGNTIYFGEGSWLTVV.